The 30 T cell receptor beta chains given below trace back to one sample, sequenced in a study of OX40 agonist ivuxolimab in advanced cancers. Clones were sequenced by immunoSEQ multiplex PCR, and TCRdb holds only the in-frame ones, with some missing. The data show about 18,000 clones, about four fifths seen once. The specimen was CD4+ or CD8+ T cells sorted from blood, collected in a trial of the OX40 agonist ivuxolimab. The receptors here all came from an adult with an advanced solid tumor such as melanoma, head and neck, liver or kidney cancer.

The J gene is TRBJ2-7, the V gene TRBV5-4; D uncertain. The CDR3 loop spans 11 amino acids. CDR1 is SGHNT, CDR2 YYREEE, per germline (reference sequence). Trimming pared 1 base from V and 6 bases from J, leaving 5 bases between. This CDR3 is CASSLSLEQYF. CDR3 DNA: TGTGCCAGCAGCTTGAGTCTCGAGCAGTACTTC. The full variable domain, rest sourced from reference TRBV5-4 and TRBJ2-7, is ETGVTQSPTHLIKTRGQQVTLRCSSQSGHNTVSWYQQALGQGPQFIFQYYREEENGRGNFPPRFSGLQFPNYSSELNVNALELDDSALYLCASSLSLEQYFGPGTRLTVT.

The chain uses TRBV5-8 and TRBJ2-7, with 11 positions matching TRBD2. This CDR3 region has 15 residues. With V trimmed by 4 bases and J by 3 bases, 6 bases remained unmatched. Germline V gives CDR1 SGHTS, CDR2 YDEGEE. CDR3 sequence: CASSRRLAGGYEQYF. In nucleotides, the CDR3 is TGTGCCAGCAGCCGGCGTCTAGCGGGAGGCTACGAGCAGTACTTC.

CDR3 sequence reads: CASSLAPPGGGRAHEQFF. In nucleotides, the CDR3 is TGTGCCAGCAGCTTAGCCCCTCCCGGGGGCGGGAGGGCCCATGAGCAGTTCTTC. V and J are TRBV11-1 and TRBJ2-1, with TRBD2 identical over 9 bases. Trimming took 0 bases from V and 8 from J; bases not matched to a gene: 14. The CDR3 sequence is 18 residues long. CDR1 and CDR2 from the germline V gene are SGHAT and FQDESV (reference sequence).

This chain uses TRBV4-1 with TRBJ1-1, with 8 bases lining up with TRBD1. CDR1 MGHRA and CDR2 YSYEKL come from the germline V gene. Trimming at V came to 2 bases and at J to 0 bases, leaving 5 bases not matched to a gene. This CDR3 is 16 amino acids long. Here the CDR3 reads CASSQNGQGMNTEAFF. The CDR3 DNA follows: TGCGCCAGCAGCCAAAACGGACAGGGCATGAACACTGAAGCTTTCTTT.

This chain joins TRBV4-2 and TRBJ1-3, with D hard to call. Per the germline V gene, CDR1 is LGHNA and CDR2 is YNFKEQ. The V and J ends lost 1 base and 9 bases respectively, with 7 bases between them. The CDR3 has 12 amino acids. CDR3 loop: CASSQGGVTIYF. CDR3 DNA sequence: TGTGCCAGCAGCCAAGGAGGAGTCACCATATATTTT.

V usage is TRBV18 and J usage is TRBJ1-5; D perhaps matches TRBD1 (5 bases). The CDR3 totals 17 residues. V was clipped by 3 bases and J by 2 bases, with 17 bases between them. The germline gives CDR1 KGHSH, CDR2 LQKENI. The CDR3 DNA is TGTGCCAGCTCACCTTCGAGGTCCGGGGCCGGCAATCAGCCCCAGCATTTT. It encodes CASSPSRSGAGNQPQHF.

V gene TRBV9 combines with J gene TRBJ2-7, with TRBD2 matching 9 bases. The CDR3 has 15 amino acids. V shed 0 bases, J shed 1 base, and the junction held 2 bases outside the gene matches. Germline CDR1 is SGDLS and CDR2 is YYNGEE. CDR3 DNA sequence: TGTGCCAGCAGCGTAGCAGCGGGGGGTTCCTACGAGCAGTACTTC. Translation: CASSVAAGGSYEQYF.

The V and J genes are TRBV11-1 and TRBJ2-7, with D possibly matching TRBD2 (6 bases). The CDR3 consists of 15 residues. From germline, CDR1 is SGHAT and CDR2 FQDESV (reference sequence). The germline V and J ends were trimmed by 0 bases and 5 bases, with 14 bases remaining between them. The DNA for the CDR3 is TGTGCCAGCAGCTTAGCGGGACGGACTATCGACGAGCAGTACTTC. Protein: CASSLAGRTIDEQYF.

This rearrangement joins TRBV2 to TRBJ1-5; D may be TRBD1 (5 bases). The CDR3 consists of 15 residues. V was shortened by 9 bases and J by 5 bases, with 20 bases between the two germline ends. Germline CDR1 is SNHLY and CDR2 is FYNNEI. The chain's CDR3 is CASSTGFGRDQPQHF. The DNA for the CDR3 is TGTGCCAGTTCCACAGGTTTTGGGCGGGATCAGCCCCAGCATTTT.

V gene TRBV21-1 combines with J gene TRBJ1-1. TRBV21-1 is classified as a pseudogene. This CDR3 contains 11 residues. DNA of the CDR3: TGTGCCAGCAGTGAGGCGGGAAGGGCTTTCTTT. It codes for CASSEAGRAFF.

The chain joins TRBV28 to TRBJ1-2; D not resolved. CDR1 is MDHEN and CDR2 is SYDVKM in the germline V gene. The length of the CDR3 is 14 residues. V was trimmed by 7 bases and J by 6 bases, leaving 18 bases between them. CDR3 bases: TGTGCCAGCAAGTTCTCCTCCTCCGGGGATGGCTACACCTTC. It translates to CASKFSSSGDGYTF.

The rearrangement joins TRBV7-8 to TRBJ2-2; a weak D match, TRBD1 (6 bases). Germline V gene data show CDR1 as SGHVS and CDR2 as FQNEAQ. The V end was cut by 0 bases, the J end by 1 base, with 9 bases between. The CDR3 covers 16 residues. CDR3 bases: TGTGCCAGCAGCTTAGCGGGGGCCGAGAACACCGGGGAGCTGTTTTTT. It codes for CASSLAGAENTGELFF.

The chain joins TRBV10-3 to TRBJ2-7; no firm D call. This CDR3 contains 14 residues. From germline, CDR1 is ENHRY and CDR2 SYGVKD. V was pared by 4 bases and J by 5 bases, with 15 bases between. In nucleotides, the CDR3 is TGTGCCATCAGTGGTCCGGATAGCTCGAACGAGCAGTACTTC. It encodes CAISGPDSSNEQYF.

The CDR3, as DNA: TGTGCCAGCAGTTTAAGGGGGGGGGACGGGGGCACAGATACGCAGTATTTT. Translation: CASSLRGGDGGTDTQYF. This chain joins TRBV27 and TRBJ2-3, with D maybe TRBD2 (7 bases). V lost 2 bases and J lost 1, with 16 bases in between. CDR1 is MNHEY, CDR2 SMNVEV, per germline (reference sequence). The CDR3 covers 17 residues.

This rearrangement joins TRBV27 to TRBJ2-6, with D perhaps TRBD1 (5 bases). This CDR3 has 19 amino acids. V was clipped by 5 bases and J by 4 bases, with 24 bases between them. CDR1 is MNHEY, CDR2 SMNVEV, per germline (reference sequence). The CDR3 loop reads CASSGILGQSSRGANVLTF. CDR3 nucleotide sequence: TGTGCCAGCAGTGGCATTTTGGGGCAATCCTCGAGGGGGGCCAACGTCCTGACTTTC.

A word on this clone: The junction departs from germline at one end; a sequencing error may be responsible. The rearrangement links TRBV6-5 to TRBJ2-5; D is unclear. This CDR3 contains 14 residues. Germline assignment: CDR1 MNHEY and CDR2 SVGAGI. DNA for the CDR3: TGTGCCAGCAGTCTCCCGGACGGCCAAGGGACCCAGTACTTC. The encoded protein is CASSLPDGQGTQYF.

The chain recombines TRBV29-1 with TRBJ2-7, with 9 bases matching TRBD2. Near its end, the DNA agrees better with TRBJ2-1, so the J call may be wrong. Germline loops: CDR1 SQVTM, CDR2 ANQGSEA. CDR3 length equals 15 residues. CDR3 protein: CSVPDGAGGVDEQFF. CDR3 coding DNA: TGCAGCGTTCCTGACGGTGCGGGAGGGGTCGATGAGCAGTTCTTC.

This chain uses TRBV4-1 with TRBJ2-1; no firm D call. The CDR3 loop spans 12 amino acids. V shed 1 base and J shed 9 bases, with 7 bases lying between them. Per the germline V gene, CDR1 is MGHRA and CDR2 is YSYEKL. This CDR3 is CASSQGLGEQFF. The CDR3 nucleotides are TGCGCCAGCAGCCAAGGTTTAGGTGAGCAGTTCTTC.

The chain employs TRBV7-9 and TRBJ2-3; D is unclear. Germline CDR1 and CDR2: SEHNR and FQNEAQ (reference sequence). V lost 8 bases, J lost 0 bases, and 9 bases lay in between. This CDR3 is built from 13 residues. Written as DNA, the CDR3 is TGTGCCAGCTGGCGCGAGAGCACAGATACGCAGTATTTT. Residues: CASWRESTDTQYF.

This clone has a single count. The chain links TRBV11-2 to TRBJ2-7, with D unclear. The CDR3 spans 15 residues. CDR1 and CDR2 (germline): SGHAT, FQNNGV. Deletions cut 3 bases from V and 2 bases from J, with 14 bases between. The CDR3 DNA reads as TGTGCCAGCAGCTTCGGACCGGAGCTAGCCTACGAGCAGTACTTC. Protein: CASSFGPELAYEQYF. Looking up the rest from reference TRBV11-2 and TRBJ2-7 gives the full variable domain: EAGVAQSPRYKIIEKRQSVAFWCNPISGHATLYWYQQILGQGPKLLIQFQNNGVVDDSQLPKDRFSAERLKGVDSTLKIQPAKLEDSAVYLCASSFGPELAYEQYFGPGTRLTVT.

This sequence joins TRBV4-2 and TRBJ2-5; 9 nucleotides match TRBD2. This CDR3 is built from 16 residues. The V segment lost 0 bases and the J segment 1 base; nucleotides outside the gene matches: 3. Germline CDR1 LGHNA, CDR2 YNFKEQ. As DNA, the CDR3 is TGTGCCAGCAGCCAAGATCTAGCGGGACTCCAAGAGACCCAGTACTTC. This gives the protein CASSQDLAGLQETQYF.

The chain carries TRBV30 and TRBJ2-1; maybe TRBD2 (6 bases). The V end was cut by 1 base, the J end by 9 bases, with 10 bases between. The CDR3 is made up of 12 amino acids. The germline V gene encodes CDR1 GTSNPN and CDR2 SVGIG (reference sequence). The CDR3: CAWSARRAEQFF. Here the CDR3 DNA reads TGTGCCTGGAGTGCCCGGAGGGCTGAGCAGTTCTTC.

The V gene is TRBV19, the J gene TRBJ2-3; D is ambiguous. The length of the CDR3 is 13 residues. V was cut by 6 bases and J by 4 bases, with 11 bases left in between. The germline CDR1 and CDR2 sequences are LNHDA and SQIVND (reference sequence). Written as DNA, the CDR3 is TGTGCCAGTAGCGGTCCAGATGCAGATACGCAGTATTTT. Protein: CASSGPDADTQYF.

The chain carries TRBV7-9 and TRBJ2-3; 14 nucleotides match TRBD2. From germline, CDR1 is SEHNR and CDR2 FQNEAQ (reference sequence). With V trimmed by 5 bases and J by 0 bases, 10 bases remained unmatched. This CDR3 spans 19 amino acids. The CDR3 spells CASSRLAGGKSASTDTQYF. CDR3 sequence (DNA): TGTGCCAGCAGCAGACTAGCGGGAGGGAAATCCGCTAGCACAGATACGCAGTATTTT.

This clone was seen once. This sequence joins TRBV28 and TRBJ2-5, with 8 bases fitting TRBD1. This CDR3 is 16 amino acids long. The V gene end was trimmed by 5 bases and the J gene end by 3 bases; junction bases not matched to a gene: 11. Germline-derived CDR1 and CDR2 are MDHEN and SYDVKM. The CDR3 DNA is TGTGCCAGCAGTAGAGGGACAGGCAGCAGAAAAGAGACCCAGTACTTC. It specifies CASSRGTGSRKETQYF. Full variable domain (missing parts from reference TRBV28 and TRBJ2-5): DVKVTQSSRYLVKRTGEKVFLECVQDMDHENMFWYRQDPGLGLRLIYFSYDVKMKEKGDIPEGYSVSREKKERFSLILESASTNQTSMYLCASSRGTGSRKETQYFGPGTRLLVL.

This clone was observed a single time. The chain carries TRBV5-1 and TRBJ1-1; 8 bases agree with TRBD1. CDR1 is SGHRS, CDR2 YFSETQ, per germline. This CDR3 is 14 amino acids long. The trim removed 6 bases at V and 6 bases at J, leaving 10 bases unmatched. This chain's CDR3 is CASTATGDGPEAFF. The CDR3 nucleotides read TGCGCCAGCACCGCGACAGGGGATGGCCCTGAAGCTTTCTTT. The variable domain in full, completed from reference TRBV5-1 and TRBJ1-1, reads KAGVTQTPRYLIKTRGQQVTLSCSPISGHRSVSWYQQTPGQGLQFLFEYFSETQRNKGNFPGRFSGRQFSNSRSEMNVSTLELGDSALYLCASTATGDGPEAFFGQGTRLTVV.

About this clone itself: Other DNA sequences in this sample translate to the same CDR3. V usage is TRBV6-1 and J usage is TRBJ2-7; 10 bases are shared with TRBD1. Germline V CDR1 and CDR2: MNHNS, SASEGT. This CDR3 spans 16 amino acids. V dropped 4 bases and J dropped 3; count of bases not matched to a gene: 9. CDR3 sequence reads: CASSGSLTGGYYEQYF. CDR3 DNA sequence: TGTGCCAGCAGTGGCAGTTTGACAGGGGGCTACTACGAGCAGTACTTC.

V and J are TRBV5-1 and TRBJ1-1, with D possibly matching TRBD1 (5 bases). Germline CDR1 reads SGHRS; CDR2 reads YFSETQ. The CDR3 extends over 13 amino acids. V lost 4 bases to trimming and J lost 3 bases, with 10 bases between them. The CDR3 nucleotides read TGCGCCAGCAGCCTTGGACAAGACACTGAAGCTTTCTTT. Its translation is CASSLGQDTEAFF.

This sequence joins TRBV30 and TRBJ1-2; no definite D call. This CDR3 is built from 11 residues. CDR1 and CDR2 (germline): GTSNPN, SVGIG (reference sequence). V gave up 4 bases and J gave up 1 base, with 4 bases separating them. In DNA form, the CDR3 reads TGTGCCTGGACGGATAACTATGGCTACACCTTC. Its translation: CAWTDNYGYTF.

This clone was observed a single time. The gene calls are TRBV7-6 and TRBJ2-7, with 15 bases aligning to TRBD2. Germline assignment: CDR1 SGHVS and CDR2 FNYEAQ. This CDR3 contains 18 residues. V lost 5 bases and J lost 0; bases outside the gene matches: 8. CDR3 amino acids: CASSPGLAGGGDSYEQYF. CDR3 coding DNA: TGTGCCAGCAGCCCGGGACTAGCGGGAGGTGGTGACTCCTACGAGCAGTACTTC.